Below are 24 T cell receptor beta chains sequenced from a single sample in a study of a mutant IDH1 vaccine in newly diagnosed glioma. Sequencing was performed with immunoSEQ multiplex PCR; in TCRdb, only in-frame clones are kept and a portion is missing. The table lists around 45,000 clones, 85% to 90% of them singletons. Which antigens these TCRs recognize remains unknown. The sample's time point: week 35, safety follow-up. A single vaccine dose contained 300 ug of mutant IDH1 20-mer peptide, and topical imiquimod was used with it. Material: PBMCs, obtained from a glioma patient whose treatment included an IDH1 peptide vaccine. These receptor sequences come from a woman in her thirties or forties with glioma.

The rearrangement links TRBV11-2 to TRBJ2-5; D is unclear. The V gene's germline CDR1 is SGHAT and CDR2 FQNNGV. Trimming removed 1 base at V and 3 bases at J, with 3 bases between. There are 12 residues in the CDR3. CDR3 bases: TGTGCCAGCAGCTTAGCTAAAGAGACCCAGTACTTC. Translated: CASSLAKETQYF. The full variable domain, completed using reference TRBV11-2 and TRBJ2-5, is EAGVAQSPRYKIIEKRQSVAFWCNPISGHATLYWYQQILGQGPKLLIQFQNNGVVDDSQLPKDRFSAERLKGVDSTLKIQPAKLEDSAVYLCASSLAKETQYFGPGTRLLVL.

The J gene is TRBJ2-7, the V gene TRBV10-2; 13 bases are a match to TRBD2. Germline V CDR1 and CDR2: WSHSY, SAAADI. The CDR3 length is 14 residues. V lost 5 bases to trimming and J lost 5 bases; unmatched junction nucleotides: 3. In DNA form, the CDR3 reads TGCGCCAGCAGTCCGGGACTAGCGGGGAACGAGCAGTACTTC. Protein sequence: CASSPGLAGNEQYF.

This clone has just a few counts. The V call is TRBV18, the J call TRBJ1-1, with D unclear. V shed 4 bases and J shed 3 bases, with 9 bases lying between them. The CDR3 runs to 13 residues. Germline CDR1 reads KGHSH; CDR2 reads LQKENI. The CDR3 DNA follows: TGTGCCAGCTCACGGAAGGATGACACTGAAGCTTTCTTT. As protein: CASSRKDDTEAFF.

The V call is TRBV5-1, the J call TRBJ2-7; the D is unclear. The CDR3 totals 13 residues. CDR1 is SGHRS and CDR2 is YFSETQ in the germline V gene. Trimming stripped 0 bases from V and 1 base from J, with 5 bases between. CDR3 amino acids: CASSLDYSYEQYF. The CDR3, as DNA: TGCGCCAGCAGCTTGGACTATTCCTACGAGCAGTACTTC.

The chain is built from TRBV13 and TRBJ1-2, with 7 positions matching TRBD1. Looked up from germline, CDR1 is PRHDT and CDR2 is FYEKMQ (reference sequence). The CDR3 contains 16 residues. The junction had 9 bases not matched to a gene; V was cut back by 5 bases and J by 0 bases. The DNA for the CDR3 is TGTGCCAGCAGCCCTCGACAGGGTCGCTCTAACTATGGCTACACCTTC. Translation gives CASSPRQGRSNYGYTF.

This clone was detected only once. The rearrangement uses TRBV6-6 and TRBJ1-2, with a possible D match to TRBD1 (5 bases). V lost 0 bases and J 14 bases, leaving 16 bases between the germline ends. The CDR3 runs to 13 residues. Germline V lookup: CDR1 MNHNY, CDR2 SVGAGI (reference sequence). CDR3 nucleotide sequence: TGTGCCAGCAGTTACTCAGGGGACGGCCCCGAAACCTTC. Translated: CASSYSGDGPETF.

V and J are TRBV7-2 and TRBJ2-5; possible D gene TRBD1, 6 bases. The ends were cut back, 0 bases at V and 5 bases at J, with 13 bases in the middle. The CDR3 consists of 15 residues. The germline gives CDR1 SGHTA, CDR2 FQGNSA. CDR3 amino acids: CASSLAGTGLETQYF. CDR3 coding DNA: TGTGCCAGCAGCTTAGCCGGAACAGGGTTGGAGACCCAGTACTTC. The full variable domain, completed using reference TRBV7-2 and TRBJ2-5, is GAGVSQSPSNKVTEKGKDVELRCDPISGHTALYWYRQSLGQGLEFLIYFQGNSAPDKSGLPSDRFSAERTGGSVSTLTIQRTQQEDSAVYLCASSLAGTGLETQYFGPGTRLLVL.

V and J are TRBV6-1 and TRBJ1-2, with TRBD1 matching over 7 bases. The germline gives CDR1 MNHNS, CDR2 SASEGT. The CDR3 contains 14 residues. The junction had 7 bases not matched to a gene; V was cut back by 2 bases and J by 7 bases. The CDR3 DNA is TGTGCCAGCAGTGAACGGCGACAGGGTGGTGGCTACACCTTC. The encoded protein is CASSERRQGGGYTF.

This clone appeared a single time. V gene TRBV5-6 combines with J gene TRBJ2-3; 8 bases agree with TRBD1. V shed 2 bases and J 0 bases; nucleotides not matched to a gene: 2. The germline gives CDR1 SGHDT, CDR2 YYEEEE. The CDR3 totals 15 residues. In DNA, the CDR3 is TGTGCCAGCAGCTTTCAGGGGGCTAGCACAGATACGCAGTATTTT. It yields the protein CASSFQGASTDTQYF.

This clone has only a few counts. The CDR3 protein is CASRTGQRLGYTF. CDR3 DNA sequence: TGTGCCAGCAGGACCGGACAGCGACTAGGCTACACCTTC. The V and J genes are TRBV6-1 and TRBJ1-2; possibly TRBD1 for D (6 bases). V lost 6 bases and J lost 8, with 16 bases in between. This CDR3 contains 13 residues. Germline V lookup: CDR1 MNHNS, CDR2 SASEGT.

The rearrangement uses TRBV7-9 and TRBJ1-2; a possible D gene is TRBD1 (5 bases). CDR1 is SEHNR, CDR2 FQNEAQ, per germline (reference sequence). The CDR3 is made up of 18 amino acids. V lost 2 bases, J lost 0 bases, and 19 bases lay in between. In DNA, the CDR3 is TGTGCCAGCAGCTTACCCCGGGGGGGGTTAGAAGCTAACTATGGCTACACCTTC. Translated: CASSLPRGGLEANYGYTF.

CDR3 sequence reads: CASSSTGDQGSGRCEQYF. DNA for the CDR3: TGTGCCAGCAGCTCGACAGGGGACCAAGGCAGCGGGAGGTGCGAGCAGTACTTC. V and J are TRBV28 and TRBJ2-7, with D possibly being TRBD2 (9 bases). V lost 6 bases to trimming and J lost 6 bases, with 30 bases between them. The CDR3 extends over 18 amino acids. Per the germline V gene, CDR1 is MDHEN and CDR2 is SYDVKM. The full variable domain, rest sourced from reference TRBV28 and TRBJ2-7, is DVKVTQSSRYLVKRTGEKVFLECVQDMDHENMFWYRQDPGLGLRLIYFSYDVKMKEKGDIPEGYSVSREKKERFSLILESASTNQTSMYLCASSSTGDQGSGRCEQYFGPGTRLTVT.

This clone has only a few counts. This chain uses TRBV5-1 with TRBJ2-5; D gene ambiguous. Germline values: CDR1 SGHRS, CDR2 YFSETQ. V lost 4 bases to trimming and J lost 1 base, with 8 bases between them. This CDR3 is built from 13 residues. CDR3 in amino acids: CASSMNAQETQYF. As DNA, the CDR3 is TGCGCCAGCAGCATGAACGCCCAAGAGACCCAGTACTTC.

The chain joins TRBV5-1 to TRBJ1-5, with TRBD1 matching 8 bases. The CDR3 sequence is 18 residues long. Germline loops: CDR1 SGHRS, CDR2 YFSETQ. Germline trimming cut 4 bases from V and 1 base from J; bases unmatched to any gene: 13. CDR3 region: CASSPGTRDRRSNQPQHF. The CDR3 DNA sequence: TGCGCCAGCAGCCCAGGGACCCGGGACAGGCGAAGCAATCAGCCCCAGCATTTT.

V and J are TRBV4-1 and TRBJ2-7; D possibly corresponds to TRBD1 (6 bases). Germline CDR1 is MGHRA and CDR2 is YSYEKL. The V gene lost 7 bases and the J gene lost 3 bases, with 22 bases spanning the gap. The CDR3 sequence is 16 residues long. CDR3 sequence (DNA): TGCGCCAGCAAGCTCTCATTGACAGGTTCTGGCTACGAGCAGTACTTC. The encoded protein is CASKLSLTGSGYEQYF.

The V and J genes are TRBV2 and TRBJ2-2; D is unresolved. Trimming left V 6 bases short and J 2 bases short, with 10 bases between. CDR3 length: 14 amino acids. Germline values: CDR1 SNHLY, CDR2 FYNNEI. The CDR3 DNA reads TGTGCCAGCAGGAAACAGACTAACACCGGGGAGCTGTTTTTT. As protein: CASRKQTNTGELFF. Variable domain in full (rest from reference TRBV2 and TRBJ2-2): EPEVTQTPSHQVTQMGQEVILRCVPISNHLYFYWYRQILGQKVEFLVSFYNNEISEKSEIFDDQFSVERPDGSNFTLKIRSTKLEDSAMYFCASRKQTNTGELFFGEGSRLTVL.

This clone was counted once. CDR3 sequence (DNA): TGTGCCAGCAGTAGAGCGTGGGACAGCTCCTACGAGCAGTACTTC. Translated, it gives CASSRAWDSSYEQYF. The chain recombines TRBV27 with TRBJ2-7; TRBD1 agrees at 7 bases. Germline lookup yields CDR1 MNHEY and CDR2 SMNVEV (reference sequence). With V trimmed by 5 bases and J by 0 bases, 7 bases remained unmatched. The CDR3 is 15 residues long.

The gene calls are TRBV27 and TRBJ2-6; D is uncertain. CDR3 size: 16 residues. CDR1 is MNHEY and CDR2 is SMNVEV in the germline V gene (reference sequence). With 5 bases removed from V and 1 base from J, the gap between germline ends came to 12 bases. CDR3 loop: CASSKDGSSGANVLTF. CDR3 nucleotide sequence: TGTGCCAGCAGTAAGGACGGTTCATCTGGGGCCAACGTCCTGACTTTC.

This chain uses TRBV14 with TRBJ1-2; maybe TRBD1 (5 bases). Germline V CDR1 and CDR2: SGHDN, FVKESK. V dropped 4 bases and J dropped 1 base, with 10 bases sitting between them. This CDR3 spans 14 amino acids. The CDR3 nucleotides read TGTGCCAGCAGCCCGGGACCGAATAACTATGGCTACACCTTC. Translation gives CASSPGPNNYGYTF.

J is TRBJ1-4 and V is TRBV11-2; TRBD1 agrees at 9 bases. This CDR3 has 16 amino acids. Germline CDR1 and CDR2: SGHAT and FQNNGV. J gave up 5 bases and V 3 bases, and 7 bases lay outside the gene matches. CDR3 loop: CASSFNLQGANEKLFF. The CDR3 DNA is TGTGCCAGCAGCTTTAATCTACAGGGGGCGAATGAAAAACTGTTTTTT.

J is TRBJ2-3 and V is TRBV9; TRBD1 matches 7 bases. The germline CDR1 and CDR2 sequences are SGDLS and YYNGEE. The CDR3 covers 15 residues. Losses at the gene ends were 2 bases for V and 4 bases for J; bases not matched to a gene: 7. This chain's CDR3 is CASSVWSRGSDTQYF. The CDR3 DNA is TGTGCCAGCAGCGTCTGGTCCAGGGGGTCAGATACGCAGTATTTT.

The rearrangement joins TRBV6-5 to TRBJ2-7; D is unclear. The V gene lost 6 bases and the J gene lost 0 bases, with 15 bases spanning the gap. CDR1 and CDR2 (germline): MNHEY, SVGAGI. The length of the CDR3 is 15 residues. The CDR3 spells CASRDRTSSSYEQYF. Here the CDR3 DNA reads TGTGCCAGCAGAGACCGGACGTCGAGCTCCTACGAGCAGTACTTC.

This clone was observed once. A read error may produce the germline difference seen at one junction end. The CDR3 sequence: CASSLGAGSQETQYF. The DNA for the CDR3 is TGTGCTAGCAGCTTAGGGGCAGGGTCCCAAGAGACCCAGTACTTC. V is TRBV7-7 and J is TRBJ2-5, with a possible D match to TRBD1 (5 bases). The germline gives CDR1 SSHAT, CDR2 FNYEAQ (reference sequence). The CDR3 totals 15 residues.

V and J are TRBV27 and TRBJ2-7, with no clear D. The germline V gene has CDR1 MNHEY and CDR2 SMNVEV (reference sequence). V was shortened by 3 bases and J by 3 bases, with 12 bases between the two germline ends. CDR3 length: 14 residues. CDR3 region: CASSFLAAGYEQYF. The CDR3 DNA sequence: TGTGCCAGCAGTTTTCTCGCGGCAGGCTACGAGCAGTACTTC.